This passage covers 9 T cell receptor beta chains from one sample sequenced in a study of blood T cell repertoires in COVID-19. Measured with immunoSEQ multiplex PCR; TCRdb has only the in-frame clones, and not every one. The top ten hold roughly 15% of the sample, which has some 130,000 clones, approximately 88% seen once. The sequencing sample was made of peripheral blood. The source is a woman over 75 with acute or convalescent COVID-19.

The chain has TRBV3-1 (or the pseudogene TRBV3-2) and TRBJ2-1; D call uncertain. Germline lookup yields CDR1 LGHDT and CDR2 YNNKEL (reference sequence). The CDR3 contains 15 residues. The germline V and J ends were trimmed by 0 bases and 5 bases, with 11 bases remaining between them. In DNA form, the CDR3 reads TGTGCCAGCAGCCAAGATGCTAACCTGAACAATGAGCAGTTCTTC. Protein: CASSQDANLNNEQFF.

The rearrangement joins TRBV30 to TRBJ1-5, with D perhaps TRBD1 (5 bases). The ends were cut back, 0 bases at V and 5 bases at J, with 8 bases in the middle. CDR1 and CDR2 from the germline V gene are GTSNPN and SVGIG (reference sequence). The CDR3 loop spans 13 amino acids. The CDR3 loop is CAWSVGVDQPQHF. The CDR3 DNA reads TGTGCCTGGAGTGTAGGGGTCGATCAGCCCCAGCATTTT. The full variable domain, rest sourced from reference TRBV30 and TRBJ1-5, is SQTIHQWPATLVQPVGSPLSLECTVEGTSNPNLYWYRQAAGRGLQLLFYSVGIGQISSEVPQNLSASRPQDRQFILSSKKLLLSDSGFYLCAWSVGVDQPQHFGDGTRLSIL.

CDR3 nucleotide sequence: TGTGCCAGCAGCCACGGACTAGCGGGATACAATGAGCAGTTCTTC. Protein: CASSHGLAGYNEQFF. V is TRBV7-6 and J is TRBJ2-1, with 12 bases fitting TRBD2. V shed 5 bases and J 4 bases; nucleotides not matched to a gene: 3. Germline lookup yields CDR1 SGHVS and CDR2 FNYEAQ. The CDR3 covers 15 residues.

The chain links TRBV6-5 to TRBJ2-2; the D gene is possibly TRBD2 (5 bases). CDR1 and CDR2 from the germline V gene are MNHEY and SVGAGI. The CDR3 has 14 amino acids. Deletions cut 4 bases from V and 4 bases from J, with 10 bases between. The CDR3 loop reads CASSFGDLTGELFF. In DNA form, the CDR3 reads TGTGCCAGCAGTTTCGGGGATCTCACCGGGGAGCTGTTTTTT.

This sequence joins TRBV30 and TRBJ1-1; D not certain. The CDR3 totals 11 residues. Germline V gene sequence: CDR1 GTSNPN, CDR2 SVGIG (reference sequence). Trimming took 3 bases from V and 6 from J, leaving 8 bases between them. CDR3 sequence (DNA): TGTGCCTGGAGATCGGTCTCTGAAGCTTTCTTT. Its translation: CAWRSVSEAFF.

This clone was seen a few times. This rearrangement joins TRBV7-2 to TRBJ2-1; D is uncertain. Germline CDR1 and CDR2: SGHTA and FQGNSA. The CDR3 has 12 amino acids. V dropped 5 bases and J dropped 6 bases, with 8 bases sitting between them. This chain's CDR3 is CASSLDINEQFF. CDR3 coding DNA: TGTGCCAGCAGCCTCGACATCAATGAGCAGTTCTTC.

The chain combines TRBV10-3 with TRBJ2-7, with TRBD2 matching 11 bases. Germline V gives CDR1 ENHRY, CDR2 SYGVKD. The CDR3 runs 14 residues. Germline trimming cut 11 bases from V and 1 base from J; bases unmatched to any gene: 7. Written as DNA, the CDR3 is TGTGCCGACCGACTAGCGGGACGTTCCTACGAGCAGTACTTC. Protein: CADRLAGRSYEQYF.

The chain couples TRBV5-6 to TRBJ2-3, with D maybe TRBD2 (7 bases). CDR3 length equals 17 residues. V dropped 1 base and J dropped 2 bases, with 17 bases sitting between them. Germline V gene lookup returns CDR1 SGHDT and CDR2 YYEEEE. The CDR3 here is CASSLWGRGGITDTQYF. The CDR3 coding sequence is TGTGCCAGCAGCTTGTGGGGAAGGGGGGGCATCACAGATACGCAGTATTTT. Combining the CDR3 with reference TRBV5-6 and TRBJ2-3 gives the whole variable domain DAGVTQSPTHLIKTRGQQVTLRCSPKSGHDTVSWYQQALGQGPQFIFQYYEEEERQRGNFPDRFSGHQFPNYSSELNVNALLLGDSALYLCASSLWGRGGITDTQYFGPGTRLTVL.

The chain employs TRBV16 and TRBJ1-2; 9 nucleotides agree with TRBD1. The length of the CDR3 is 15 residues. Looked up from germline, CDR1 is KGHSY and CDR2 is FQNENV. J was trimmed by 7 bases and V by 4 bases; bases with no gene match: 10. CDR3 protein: CASSPSFRDRVGYTF. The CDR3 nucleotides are TGTGCCAGCAGCCCCTCCTTCCGGGACAGGGTTGGCTACACCTTC.